This is a list of T cell receptor beta chains from one sample in a study of blood T cell repertoires in COVID-19. The assay was immunoSEQ multiplex PCR, and TCRdb's table has in-frame clones only and misses some. Altogether roughly 190,000 clones are present, over 75% being singletons, with the ten largest covering around 0.77%. The specimen sequenced was PBMCs or T cells enriched from blood (not recorded which). Receptor source: a woman aged 18-29 years who had recovered from COVID-19. Each CDR3 is given with its conserved first and last residue. D genes are given only for firm matches. Expanded clones get a size class; other rows say once, few or many, or leave the size out.

CDR3: CASSERGGSGNTIYF
DNA: TGTGCCAGCAGTGAGCGGGGGGGCTCTGGAAACACCATATATTTT
size: once
V: TRBV6-1
J: TRBJ1-3
D: .

CDR3: CASRGQGGEQYF
DNA: TGTGCCAGCAGGGGCCAGGGCGGCGAGCAGTACTTC
size: few
V: TRBV6-5
J: TRBJ2-7
D: .

CDR3: CSVAGGGGSVEKLFF
DNA: TGCAGCGTTGCGGGCGGAGGAGGGTCCGTCGAAAAACTGTTTTTT
size: .
V: TRBV29-1
J: TRBJ1-4
D: .

CDR3: CAISGQYTEAFF
DNA: TGTGCCATCAGTGGACAGTACACTGAAGCTTTCTTT
size: .
V: TRBV10-3
J: TRBJ1-1
D: .

CDR3: CASSSGKTSGDTIYF
DNA: TGTGCCAGCAGCTCGGGCAAGACATCAGGGGACACCATATATTTT
size: .
V: TRBV5-4
J: TRBJ1-3
D: .

CDR3: CSARRSEKLFF
DNA: TGCAGTGCTAGACGGAGTGAAAAACTGTTTTTT
size: .
V: TRBV20-1
J: TRBJ1-4
D: .

CDR3: CASSDAMPGLVISEQYF
DNA: TGTGCCAGCAGCGATGCTATGCCGGGACTAGTAATTTCCGAGCAGTACTTC
size: .
V: TRBV7-8
J: TRBJ2-7
D: TRBD2

CDR3: CTSRTSGRAHEQYF
DNA: TGCACCAGCAGAACTAGCGGGAGGGCGCACGAGCAGTACTTC
size: .
V: TRBV1
J: TRBJ2-7
D: .

CDR3: CASSQVGQNYGYTF
DNA: TGTGCCAGCAGCCAAGTTGGACAGAACTATGGCTACACCTTC
size: .
V: TRBV4-2
J: TRBJ1-2
D: .

CDR3: CASMGAGTGDNEQFF
DNA: TGTGCCAGCATGGGGGCCGGGACAGGTGACAATGAGCAGTTCTTC
size: .
V: TRBV28
J: TRBJ2-1
D: TRBD1

CDR3: CASSSSGISYEQYF
DNA: TGTGCCAGCAGTTCTAGCGGGATTAGCTACGAGCAGTACTTC
size: .
V: TRBV6-5
J: TRBJ2-7
D: TRBD2

CDR3: CASSAPPAGDPVDTQYF
DNA: TGCGCCAGCAGCGCCCCGCCAGCGGGGGACCCTGTGGATACGCAGTATTTT
size: .
V: TRBV10-1
J: TRBJ2-3
D: TRBD2

CDR3: CASTWGLAGYEQYF
DNA: TGTGCCAGCACCTGGGGACTAGCGGGATACGAGCAGTACTTC
size: few
V: TRBV6-5
J: TRBJ2-7
D: TRBD2

CDR3: CASSVGVAGGSEQFF
DNA: TGTGCCAGCAGCGTAGGGGTAGCGGGAGGTAGTGAGCAGTTCTTC
size: .
V: TRBV9
J: TRBJ2-1
D: TRBD2

CDR3: CASSPYRDREEKLFF
DNA: TGTGCCAGCAGTCCGTACCGGGACAGAGAGGAAAAACTGTTTTTT
size: few
V: TRBV6-5
J: TRBJ1-4
D: TRBD1

CDR3: CASSYRVSGGYTF
DNA: TGTGCCAGCAGTTACAGGGTCAGCGGTGGCTACACCTTC
size: once
V: TRBV12-3/TRBV12-4
J: TRBJ1-2
D: .

CDR3: CASSHRAYQETQYF
DNA: TGTGCCAGCAGCCATCGCGCTTACCAAGAGACCCAGTACTTC
size: .
V: TRBV14
J: TRBJ2-5
D: .

CDR3: CASSEMDGVSNQPQHF
DNA: TGTGCCAGCAGTGAAATGGATGGAGTTAGCAATCAGCCCCAGCATTTT
size: .
V: TRBV6-1
J: TRBJ1-5
D: .

CDR3: CASSPPGSSLGYTF
DNA: TGCGCCAGCAGCCCGCCAGGATCGTCACTTGGCTACACCTTC
size: .
V: TRBV5-1
J: TRBJ1-2
D: .

CDR3: CASSLSLVPYNEQFF
DNA: TGTGCCAGCAGCTTATCTCTAGTGCCCTACAATGAGCAGTTCTTC
size: .
V: TRBV11-3
J: TRBJ2-1
D: .

CDR3: CASGTGTNVLTF
DNA: TGCGCCAGCGGCACAGGGACCAACGTCCTGACTTTC
size: .
V: TRBV5-1
J: TRBJ2-6
D: .

CDR3: CASSSAGGDNEQFF
DNA: TGCGCCAGCAGCTCGGCGGGAGGGGATAATGAGCAGTTCTTC
size: .
V: TRBV5-1
J: TRBJ2-1
D: TRBD2